This TCR beta chain comes out of a study of blood T cells in healthy people across ages. Each sample gave at least 6.5 million isolated PBMCs. V was clipped by 4 bases and J by 5 bases, with 24 bases between them. The CDR3 extends over 16 amino acids. The germline V gene encodes CDR1 SQVTM and CDR2 ANQGSEA. A second PCR, run for about 7 to 11 cycles, used a sample-barcoded 5' primer plus a J-beta primer mix. Each of the samples gave a minimum of 2.5 million paired-end reads that contained CDR3. TCRdb re-called the 5' RACE reads with MiXCR, one entry per CDR3 protein. The sample consists of roughly 800,000 distinct CDR3 sequences, around 25% of them appearing once. The same sample was also studied in work on T cells of mothers and their children. As that study records: The search for persistent microchimeric T cell clones detected none.

The chain uses TRBV29-1 and TRBJ2-7, with a weak D call TRBD1 (5 bases). Sequencing was performed on blood. This clonotype was sampled from a boy between 10 and 17 years old in good health. CDR3 amino acids: CSVVGSGKKLIDEQYF. CDR3 bases: TGCAGCGTTGTAGGGTCAGGGAAGAAGTTGATCGACGAGCAGTACTTC.